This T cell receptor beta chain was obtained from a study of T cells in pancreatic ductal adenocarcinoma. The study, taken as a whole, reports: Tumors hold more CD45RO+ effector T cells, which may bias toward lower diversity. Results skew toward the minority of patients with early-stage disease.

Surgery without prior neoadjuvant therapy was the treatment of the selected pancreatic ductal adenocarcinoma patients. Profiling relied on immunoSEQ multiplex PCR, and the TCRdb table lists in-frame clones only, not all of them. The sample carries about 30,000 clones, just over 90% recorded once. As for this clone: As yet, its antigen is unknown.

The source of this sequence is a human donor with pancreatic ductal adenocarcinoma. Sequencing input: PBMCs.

CDR3 amino acids: CASHPQTAANTGELFF. The CDR3 region has the DNA TGTGCCAGCCACCCTCAAACAGCAGCGAACACCGGGGAGCTGTTTTTT. V gene TRBV5-4 combines with J gene TRBJ2-2; D not resolved. The CDR3 runs 16 residues. V lost 7 bases to trimming and J lost 0 bases, with 16 bases between them. Germline V gene data show CDR1 as SGHNT and CDR2 as YYREEE (reference sequence).